Listed below are T cell receptor beta chains from one sample, sequenced in a study of cytomegalovirus exposure and HLA in healthy donors. Sequenced by immunoSEQ multiplex PCR; TCRdb stores in-frame clones only, minus some. The table shows about 160,000 clones, with 80% occurring only once. The specimen sequenced was PBMCs. Receptor source: a human donor in good health. CDR3s include the opening cysteine and the closing phenylalanine or tryptophan. A D gene is named only where the DNA matches it firmly. Clone size, where shown, is once, few, many, or a class for clones that have expanded.

CDR3aa	CDR3nt	abundance	j_gene	d_gene	v_gene
CASSLDRDPGEQYF	TGTGCCAGCAGCTTGGACAGGGATCCGGGCGAGCAGTACTTC	-	TRBJ2-7	TRBD1	TRBV7-9
CASGQNTEAFF	TGTGCCAGCGGACAGAACACTGAAGCTTTCTTT	-	TRBJ1-1	-	TRBV7-9
CASSGFGGTEAFF	TGTGCCAGCAGTGGGTTCGGGGGGACTGAAGCTTTCTTT	-	TRBJ1-1	-	TRBV2
CASSGYNEQFF	TGTGCCTCTTCAGGCTACAATGAGCAGTTCTTC	once	TRBJ2-1	-	TRBV12-5
CASSVDSRVVSGELFF	TGTGCCAGCAGCGTAGACTCCAGGGTCGTCTCCGGGGAGCTGTTTTTT	-	TRBJ2-2	-	TRBV9
CASSYRSPNEAFF	TGTGCCAGCAGTTATCGGTCGCCCAATGAAGCTTTCTTT	-	TRBJ1-1	-	TRBV6-5
CAISHDKGRREQYF	TGTGCCATCAGCCATGACAAAGGCCGACGAGAGCAGTACTTC	-	TRBJ2-7	-	TRBV10-3
CASSLGLAVYNEQFF	TGCGCCAGCAGCTTGGGACTAGCGGTATACAATGAGCAGTTCTTC	-	TRBJ2-1	TRBD2	TRBV5-1
CASSLEGRGGNEQYF	TGTGCCAGCAGCTTAGAGGGGCGGGGGGGCAACGAGCAGTACTTC	-	TRBJ2-7	TRBD2	TRBV5-6
CASSLVKGDRGPSVDF	TGTGCTAGCAGCTTAGTGAAGGGGGACAGGGGCCCTAGTGTGGACTTC	-	TRBJ2-5	TRBD1	TRBV7-7
CASSKIDRGSYNEQFF	TGTGCCAGCAGCAAAATAGACAGAGGCTCCTACAATGAGCAGTTCTTC	-	TRBJ2-1	-	TRBV7-9
CASSLREAGGYYEQYF	TGTGCCAGCAGCTTACGAGAGGCGGGGGGATACTACGAGCAGTACTTC	-	TRBJ2-7	TRBD2	TRBV7-2
CASSQGPSGGVTDTQYF	TGTGCCAGCAGCCAAGGGCCTAGCGGGGGGGTCACAGATACGCAGTATTTT	-	TRBJ2-3	TRBD2	TRBV4-2
CAISESRHDGNNEQFF	TGTGCCATCAGTGAGTCGAGACATGATGGAAACAATGAGCAGTTCTTC	once	TRBJ2-1	-	TRBV10-3
CATNIAGARTDTQYF	TGTGCCACAAACATAGCGGGGGCCCGCACAGATACGCAGTATTTT	-	TRBJ2-3	TRBD2	TRBV5-4
CASSLSGGGDYEQYF	TGTGCCAGCAGCTTGAGTGGGGGGGGAGACTACGAGCAGTACTTC	-	TRBJ2-7	TRBD2	TRBV5-4
CASSVGGAIYNEQFF	TGTGCCAGCAGCGTAGGCGGGGCTATATACAATGAGCAGTTCTTC	-	TRBJ2-1	-	TRBV9
CASSPGQATTYEQYF	TGTGCCAGCAGCCCTGGACAGGCGACCACCTACGAGCAGTACTTC	-	TRBJ2-7	TRBD1	TRBV6-5
CASSLMAGELFF	TGTGCCAGCAGCCTAATGGCCGGGGAGCTGTTTTTT	-	TRBJ2-2	-	TRBV7-2
CASSEVGLGNQPQHF	TGTGCCAGCAGTGAAGTGGGGCTGGGGAATCAGCCCCAGCATTTT	-	TRBJ1-5	-	TRBV6-1
CASSLNGGNNEKLFF	TGTGCCAGTAGTCTCAACGGGGGAAATAATGAAAAACTGTTTTTT	-	TRBJ1-4	-	TRBV19
CASSTWTGIGETQYF	TGTGCCAGCAGCACCTGGACAGGGATCGGAGAGACCCAGTACTTC	-	TRBJ2-5	TRBD1	TRBV5-6
CASSLRQGSTGELFF	TGCGCCAGCAGCTTGAGGCAGGGTAGCACCGGGGAGCTGTTTTTT	-	TRBJ2-2	-	TRBV5-1
CASSLSLGLYPTDTQYF	TGTGCCAGCAGCTTATCGCTTGGACTGTATCCCACAGATACGCAGTATTTT	-	TRBJ2-3	-	TRBV7-8
CASSLAGQRTDTQYF	TGCGCCAGCAGCTTGGCTGGCCAGAGGACAGATACGCAGTATTTT	-	TRBJ2-3	-	TRBV5-1
CASSELRTAITYGYTF	TGTGCCAGCAGTGAACTTAGGACAGCTATTACCTATGGCTACACCTTC	-	TRBJ1-2	-	TRBV2
CASSSGQLSNQPQHF	TGTGCCAGCTCGTCGGGACAGCTTAGCAATCAGCCCCAGCATTTT	-	TRBJ1-5	TRBD1	TRBV18
CASSLRGNQPQHF	TGTGCCAGCAGCTTGAGGGGGAATCAGCCCCAGCATTTT	-	TRBJ1-5	-	TRBV5-6
CASSLEHLLTDTQYF	TGTGCCAGCAGCTTAGAGCACCTCCTCACAGATACGCAGTATTTT	once	TRBJ2-3	-	TRBV7-9
CASSVGWGGNQPQHF	TGTGCCAGCAGCGTAGGGTGGGGAGGCAATCAGCCCCAGCATTTT	-	TRBJ1-5	-	TRBV9
CASSEVGGQGQETQYF	TGTGCCAGCAGTGAAGTGGGTGGACAGGGCCAAGAGACCCAGTACTTC	-	TRBJ2-5	TRBD1	TRBV6-1
CASSLGGTSGNPYEQYF	TGTGCCAGCAGCTTAGGTGGGACTAGCGGGAACCCCTACGAGCAGTACTTC	-	TRBJ2-7	TRBD2	TRBV7-9
CASSLFFSGGAGNEQFF	TGTGCCAGCAGCTTATTTTTTTCGGGGGGGGCGGGAAATGAGCAGTTCTTC	-	TRBJ2-1	TRBD2	TRBV7-2
CASSLGTGDTDTQYF	TGTGCCAGCAGCTTGGGGACAGGGGACACAGATACGCAGTATTTT	-	TRBJ2-3	TRBD1	TRBV5-4
CASSQDLSQGVSQPQHF	TGCGCCAGCAGCCAAGATCTCAGTCAGGGGGTTTCTCAGCCCCAGCATTTT	-	TRBJ1-5	TRBD1	TRBV4-3
CASSEPWEDTQYF	TGTGCCAGCAGTGAGCCCTGGGAGGATACGCAGTATTTT	-	TRBJ2-3	-	TRBV6-6
CASSLSSSGNEQFF	TGTGCCAGCAGCTTAAGTAGCTCCGGCAATGAGCAGTTCTTC	few	TRBJ2-1	-	TRBV7-3
CASTGTGANQPQHF	TGTGCCAGCACCGGGACAGGAGCGAATCAGCCCCAGCATTTT	-	TRBJ1-5	TRBD1	TRBV7-8
CASSQVFLDSTGASTDTQYF	TGCGCCAGCAGCCAAGTTTTTTTGGACTCGACAGGAGCTAGCACAGATACGCAGTATTTT	-	TRBJ2-3	-	TRBV4-3
CAISEKGTGQYEQYF	TGTGCCATCAGTGAGAAGGGGACAGGGCAGTACGAGCAGTACTTC	once	TRBJ2-7	TRBD1	TRBV10-3
CAISGALNTEAFF	TGTGCCATCAGTGGGGCCCTGAACACTGAAGCTTTCTTT	-	TRBJ1-1	-	TRBV10-3
CASSQTVQGEQYF	TGCGCCAGCAGCCAGACAGTCCAGGGGGAGCAGTACTTC	-	TRBJ2-7	-	TRBV4-1
CASSLTQTVSNSPLHF	TGTGCCAGCAGCTTAACCCAGACAGTTAGCAATTCACCCCTCCACTTT	few	TRBJ1-6	-	TRBV7-2
CASSQDPVGAIGTDTQYF	TGTGCCAGCAGCCAAGACCCCGTCGGAGCTATTGGCACAGATACGCAGTATTTT	-	TRBJ2-3	-	TRBV14
CASSGTADYEQYF	TGTGCCAGCAGCGGGACAGCAGATTACGAGCAGTACTTC	once	TRBJ2-7	TRBD1	TRBV6-1
CASSLSVSSYNEQFF	TGTGCCAGCAGCTTAAGCGTGAGCTCCTACAATGAGCAGTTCTTC	-	TRBJ2-1	-	TRBV7-9
CASSDRTVADWGYTF	TGTGCCAGCAGTGATCGGACAGTCGCCGACTGGGGCTACACCTTC	-	TRBJ1-2	-	TRBV2
CASSVSSVETQYF	TGTGCCAGCAGCGTATCGTCCGTAGAGACCCAGTACTTC	-	TRBJ2-5	-	TRBV9
CASSLGGTPRGSPLHF	TGTGCCAGCAGCCTGGGGGGGACTCCCAGGGGTTCACCCCTCCACTTT	-	TRBJ1-6	-	TRBV9
CSVEGNTGGFQETQYF	TGCAGCGTTGAAGGGAATACAGGGGGCTTCCAAGAGACCCAGTACTTC	few	TRBJ2-5	TRBD1	TRBV29-1